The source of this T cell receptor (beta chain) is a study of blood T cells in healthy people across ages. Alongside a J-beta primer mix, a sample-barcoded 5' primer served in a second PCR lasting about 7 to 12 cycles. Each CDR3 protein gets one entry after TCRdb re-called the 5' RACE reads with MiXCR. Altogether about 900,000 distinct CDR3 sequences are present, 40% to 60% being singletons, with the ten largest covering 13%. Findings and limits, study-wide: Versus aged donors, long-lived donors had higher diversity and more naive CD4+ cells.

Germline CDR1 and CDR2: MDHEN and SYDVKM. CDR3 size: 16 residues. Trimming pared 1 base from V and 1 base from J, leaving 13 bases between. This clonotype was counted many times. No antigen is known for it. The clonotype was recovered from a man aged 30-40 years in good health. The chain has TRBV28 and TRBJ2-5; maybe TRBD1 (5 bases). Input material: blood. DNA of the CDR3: TGTGCCAGCAGTTTATCCCCCTCGCAGGGCCAAGAGACCCAGTACTTC. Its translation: CASSLSPSQGQETQYF.